The source of this TCR beta chain is a study of blood T cell repertoires in COVID-19. Study information: Specimens from acute and convalescent COVID-19 originated in the United States, Italy and Spain. Nucleic acid was either cDNA or gDNA, and it came from T cells, B-cell-depleted T cells, or PBMCs.

The CDR3 covers 15 residues. Germline V gene sequence: CDR1 WSHSY, CDR2 SAAADI. V was pared by 7 bases and J by 5 bases, with 20 bases between. Original processing methods: How many nucleated cells were present was estimated from reference gene primer amplification. Clones were sequenced by immunoSEQ multiplex PCR, and TCRdb holds only the in-frame ones, with some missing. V, J and clone size are those of that table, while D and trimming were read from the DNA. This table has some 200,000 clones, about 89% appearing once. Sequencing used peripheral blood. V and J are TRBV10-2 and TRBJ2-5; the D gene is possibly TRBD2 (6 bases). This clonotype was sampled from a woman aged 40-49 years with acute or convalescent COVID-19. Here the CDR3 DNA reads TGCGCCAGCAAACCGGGACTGATACTTAGTGAGACCCAGTACTTC. The encoded protein is CASKPGLILSETQYF.